The next 6 T cell receptor beta chains were all read from a single sample in a study of radiotherapy plus CTLA-4 blockade in lung cancer. Produced via immunoSEQ multiplex PCR; TCRdb's table is partial and in-frame only. The sample has around 80,000 clones, 74% seen once. Sequenced here: peripheral blood, sampled from a patient treated with radiotherapy plus ipilimumab. These receptors came from a human donor with non-small cell lung cancer whose response to radiotherapy plus ipilimumab could not be evaluated.

J is TRBJ2-1 and V is TRBV19; 8 positions match TRBD2. V lost 3 bases to trimming and J lost 7 bases; unmatched junction nucleotides: 11. The germline V gene has CDR1 LNHDA and CDR2 SQIVND (reference sequence). The CDR3 loop spans 16 amino acids. CDR3 bases: TGTGCCAGTAGTATCCGGGACGGACTAGCATGGAATGAGCAGTTCTTC. Amino acids: CASSIRDGLAWNEQFF. Full variable domain (remainder filled in from reference TRBV19 and TRBJ2-1): DGGITQSPKYLFRKEGQNVTLSCEQNLNHDAMYWYRQDPGQGLRLIYYSQIVNDFQKGDIAEGYSVSREKKESFPLTVTSAQKNPTAFYLCASSIRDGLAWNEQFFGPGTRLTVL.

J is TRBJ2-2 and V is TRBV6-6; 9 bases align to TRBD1. The ends lost 5 bases at V and 4 bases at J; junction bases unmatched: 5. CDR3 length equals 15 residues. Germline values: CDR1 MNHNY, CDR2 SVGAGI (reference sequence). The CDR3 region has the DNA TGTGCCAGCAGTGGACAGGGGTCGGGCACCGGGGAGCTGTTTTTT. It translates to CASSGQGSGTGELFF.

The rearrangement joins TRBV10-3 to TRBJ2-3; 7 nucleotides line up with TRBD2. This CDR3 is 14 amino acids long. Trimming cost V 9 bases and J 2 bases; bases outside gene matches: 8. Germline-derived CDR1 and CDR2 are ENHRY and SYGVKD. The CDR3 loop is CAIGAGTNTDTQYF. For the CDR3, the DNA is TGTGCCATAGGGGCAGGGACTAACACAGATACGCAGTATTTT.

The chain recombines TRBV19 with TRBJ2-1; the D gene is possibly TRBD1 (5 bases). Deletions cut 1 base from V and 3 bases from J, with 10 bases between. The CDR3 length is 15 residues. Germline loops: CDR1 LNHDA, CDR2 SQIVND (reference sequence). The CDR3 protein is CASSIVQTGYNEQFF. CDR3 coding DNA: TGTGCCAGTAGTATAGTCCAAACAGGCTACAATGAGCAGTTCTTC.

The chain recombines TRBV29-1 with TRBJ1-2; 7 bases are a match to TRBD1. Germline values: CDR1 SQVTM, CDR2 ANQGSEA. The junction had 3 bases not matched to a gene; V was cut back by 6 bases and J by 2 bases. This CDR3 spans 12 amino acids. CDR3 in DNA: TGCAGCGTCCAGACAGGGAACTATGGCTACACCTTC. This gives the protein CSVQTGNYGYTF.

The chain employs TRBV9 and TRBJ1-3; 7 positions agree with TRBD1. This CDR3 region has 17 residues. Germline V lookup: CDR1 SGDLS, CDR2 YYNGEE. J lost 2 bases, V lost 0 bases, and 8 bases had no gene match. Written as DNA, the CDR3 is TGTGCCAGCAGCGTAGCCCCACAGGGGTCCACTGGAAACACCATATATTTT. Residues: CASSVAPQGSTGNTIYF.